These T cell receptor beta chains were read from a single sample in a study of blood T cell repertoires in COVID-19. Generated by immunoSEQ multiplex PCR, the TCRdb table keeps only in-frame clones and is missing some. The data contain 120,000 to 150,000 clones, about four fifths of them singletons. Sequencing was carried out using peripheral blood. These receptors originate from a human donor in a cohort sampled during active COVID-19. The CDR3 runs from the conserved cysteine through the conserved F or W. A D gene is named only where the DNA matches it firmly. For some rows the clone size is stated as once, few or many, or as a class when expanded; others skip it.

>TRBV25-1|.|TRBJ1-4|.
CASSYTGTNEKLFF
TGTGCCAGCAGTTATACAGGAACTAATGAAAAACTGTTTTTT
>TRBV3-1/TRBV3-2|.|TRBJ2-7|.
CASSRAREQYF
TGTGCCAGCAGCCGCGCGAGGGAGCAGTACTTC
>TRBV3-1/TRBV3-2|.|TRBJ2-1|.
CASSPYWSGSALNEQFF
TGTGCCAGCAGCCCGTATTGGTCGGGGAGTGCGTTGAATGAGCAGTTCTTC
>TRBV6-1|.|TRBJ1-2|.
CASSEVTGLGIYGYTF
TGTGCCAGCAGTGAAGTTACAGGCCTAGGAATCTATGGCTACACCTTC
>TRBV7-6|TRBD1|TRBJ2-2|.
CASSLTGGWAGELFF
TGTGCCAGCAGCTTGACAGGGGGCTGGGCCGGGGAGCTGTTTTTT
>TRBV14|.|TRBJ2-7|.
CASSQFTGMHEQYF
TGTGCCAGCAGCCAATTTACAGGGATGCACGAGCAGTACTTC
>TRBV28|TRBD1|TRBJ1-1|.
CAISRGQGAVGPFF
TGTGCCATCAGCCGCGGACAGGGGGCGGTGGGTCCTTTCTTT
>TRBV14|TRBD1|TRBJ2-5|.
CASSPGGETQYF
TGTGCCAGCAGCCCAGGGGGAGAGACCCAGTACTTC
>TRBV6-5|TRBD1|TRBJ1-5|.
CASGRGLSDQPQHF
TGTGCCAGTGGCAGGGGGCTCTCGGATCAGCCCCAGCATTTT
>TRBV7-2|.|TRBJ2-1|.
CASSLGGFPNEQFF
TGTGCCAGCAGCTTAGGGGGCTTCCCCAATGAGCAGTTCTTC
>TRBV29-1|TRBD1|TRBJ1-1|.
CSVGGHRGGTEAFF
TGCAGCGTTGGAGGGCACAGGGGTGGGACTGAAGCTTTCTTT
>TRBV9|.|TRBJ1-6|.
CASSVEAAASYNSPLHF
TGTGCCAGCAGCGTAGAGGCGGCAGCCTCCTATAATTCACCCCTCCACTTT
>TRBV13|.|TRBJ1-2|.
CASSRAGFYGYTF
TGTGCCAGCAGCCGCGCAGGGTTCTATGGCTACACCTTC
>TRBV6-5|.|TRBJ1-1|.
CASQSGFQGTEAFF
TGTGCCAGCCAGAGTGGGTTTCAGGGCACTGAAGCTTTCTTT
>TRBV9|.|TRBJ2-1|.
CASSVNRGARYNEQFF
TGTGCCAGCAGCGTAAATCGGGGGGCGAGGTACAATGAGCAGTTCTTC
>TRBV6-5|.|TRBJ2-3|.
CASSYDPTGPQDTQYF
TGTGCCAGCAGTTACGACCCAACAGGCCCTCAAGATACGCAGTATTTT
>TRBV19|.|TRBJ1-4|.
CASSREVDLVVLFF
TGTGCCAGTAGTAGGGAGGTAGATTTAGTTGTACTGTTTTTT
>TRBV28|TRBD2|TRBJ2-3|.
CASSRLAGGLPDTQYF
TGTGCCAGCAGTCGCTTAGCGGGGGGGCTGCCAGATACGCAGTATTTT
>TRBV27|TRBD1|TRBJ2-3|.
CASSPRTGDTQYF
TGTGCCAGCAGTCCCCGGACAGGGGATACGCAGTATTTT
>TRBV2|.|TRBJ2-5|.
CASSEVSRVQETQYF
TGTGCCAGCAGTGAAGTCTCCAGGGTCCAAGAGACCCAGTACTTC
>TRBV7-9|.|TRBJ1-2|.
CASSLSGAEGYTF
TGTGCCAGCAGCTTATCAGGGGCCGAGGGCTACACCTTC
>TRBV3-1/TRBV3-2|.|TRBJ2-7|.
CASSQGYPRDHEQYF
TGTGCCAGCAGCCAAGGATATCCGCGGGACCACGAGCAGTACTTC
>TRBV5-6|.|TRBJ2-3|.
CASSLASTGQRDTQYF
TGTGCCAGCAGTTTAGCGTCGACCGGGCAGAGAGATACGCAGTATTTT
>TRBV18|TRBD1|TRBJ1-4|.
CASSLRPGQINEKLFF
TGTGCCAGCTCACTACGCCCGGGACAGATTAATGAAAAACTGTTTTTT
>TRBV19|TRBD1|TRBJ1-1|few
CASSTHNRGKTEAFF
TGTGCCAGTAGTACACACAACAGGGGGAAAACTGAAGCTTTCTTT
>TRBV5-1|TRBD1|TRBJ2-7|.
CASSDQTGASEQYF
TGCGCCAGCAGCGACCAGACAGGGGCGTCCGAGCAGTACTTC
>TRBV2|.|TRBJ1-5|.
CASSDGGPNQPQHF
TGTGCCAGCAGTGATGGAGGACCCAATCAGCCCCAGCATTTT
>TRBV15|.|TRBJ1-1|.
CATSRDGQITQNTEAFF
TGTGCCACCAGCAGAGATGGGCAGATCACCCAGAACACTGAAGCTTTCTTT
>TRBV5-8|.|TRBJ1-2|.
CASSFEAGSLAF
TGTGCCAGCAGCTTTGAGGCGGGCAGTTTGGCCTTC
>TRBV2|TRBD1|TRBJ1-5|.
CASRKDRGNGNQPQHF
TGTGCCAGCAGAAAAGACAGGGGAAATGGCAATCAGCCCCAGCATTTT
>TRBV5-1|TRBD1|TRBJ2-7|few
CASSEGQGSTYEQYF
TGCGCCAGCAGCGAGGGACAGGGGTCTACTTACGAGCAGTACTTC
>TRBV5-1|.|TRBJ2-1|few
CASSLGVGQYNEQFF
TGCGCCAGCAGCTTGGGTGTGGGGCAGTACAATGAGCAGTTCTTC
>TRBV10-3|.|TRBJ1-4|.
CAISDAGAGEKLFF
TGTGCCATCAGTGATGCGGGGGCGGGTGAAAAACTGTTTTTT
>TRBV7-9|.|TRBJ1-2|.
CASSSLSYGYTF
TGTGCCAGCAGTTCCTTGTCCTATGGCTACACCTTC
>TRBV29-1|TRBD1|TRBJ1-2|.
CSVETGTYGYTF
TGCAGCGTGGAGACAGGGACCTATGGCTACACCTTC
>TRBV28|.|TRBJ2-5|.
CASSSRNGGKETQYF
TGTGCCAGCAGTTCCCGGAATGGGGGGAAAGAGACCCAGTACTTC
>TRBV2|.|TRBJ1-4|.
CASTGDNEKLFF
TGTGCCAGCACAGGGGATAATGAAAAACTGTTTTTT
>TRBV28|.|TRBJ1-2|.
CASSRPMGGGNYGYTF
TGTGCCAGCAGTCGCCCAATGGGGGGGGGAAACTATGGCTACACCTTC
>TRBV27|TRBD2|TRBJ2-5|.
CASRLAGGLQETQYF
TGTGCCAGCAGACTAGCGGGGGGACTTCAAGAGACCCAGTACTTC
>TRBV15|.|TRBJ2-3|.
CATSRDIPSDTQYF
TGTGCCACCAGCAGAGATATCCCCTCAGATACGCAGTATTTT
>TRBV4-2|.|TRBJ1-3|.
CASSQDGGLNSGNTIYF
TGTGCCAGCAGCCAAGACGGGGGTCTTAACTCTGGAAACACCATATATTTT
>TRBV20-1|.|TRBJ2-6|.
CSASRQGLPGANVLTF
TGCAGTGCTAGTAGGCAGGGTCTCCCTGGGGCCAACGTCCTGACTTTC
>TRBV28|.|TRBJ2-5|.
CASSSPAGPQETQYF
TGTGCCAGCAGTTCCCCCGCGGGTCCCCAAGAGACCCAGTACTTC
>TRBV6-5|.|TRBJ2-7|.
CASSYGQGNYEQYF
TGTGCCAGCAGTTACGGGCAGGGGAACTACGAGCAGTACTTC
>TRBV6-4|TRBD1|TRBJ2-7|once
CASSRHSGTGAGEQYF
TGTGCCAGCAGTCGTCATTCCGGGACAGGGGCCGGCGAGCAGTACTTC
>TRBV6-5|.|TRBJ1-2|once
CASSFVTRGGVDGYTF
TGTGCCAGCAGTTTCGTAACCCGGGGCGGGGTGGATGGCTACACCTTC
>TRBV24-1|.|TRBJ2-5|.
CATSDGLLETQYF
TGTGCCACCAGTGACGGACTGCTAGAGACCCAGTACTTC
>TRBV10-1|TRBD2|TRBJ2-3|few
CATTSGGTQYF
TGCGCCACGACTAGCGGGGGTACGCAGTATTTT
>TRBV11-2|.|TRBJ2-1|.
CASSLDRAANEQFF
TGTGCCAGCAGCTTAGACCGAGCCGCGAATGAGCAGTTCTTC
>TRBV2|TRBD2|TRBJ2-2|.
CASNGAGSTGELFF
TGTGCGTCTAACGGAGCGGGAAGTACCGGGGAGCTGTTTTTT
>TRBV5-6|.|TRBJ1-4|.
CASSLDSPAEKLFF
TGTGCCAGCAGCTTGGACAGCCCTGCGGAAAAACTGTTTTTT
>TRBV7-9|TRBD1|TRBJ1-1|once
CASSARQGPYTEAFF
TGTGCCAGCAGCGCACGACAGGGCCCCTACACTGAAGCTTTCTTT
>TRBV5-5|TRBD1|TRBJ2-7|.
CASSLSDRVDYEQYF
TGTGCCAGCAGCTTATCGGACAGGGTGGACTACGAGCAGTACTTC
>TRBV9|.|TRBJ1-2|.
CASSVDREGYGYTF
TGTGCCAGCAGCGTAGACAGGGAGGGCTATGGCTACACCTTC
>TRBV6-5|.|TRBJ1-2|.
CASSPTVLGGYGYTF
TGTGCCAGCAGCCCCACTGTTTTGGGGGGCTATGGCTACACCTTC
>TRBV10-3|TRBD1|TRBJ2-5|.
CAISEWDRAGETQYF
TGTGCCATCAGTGAGTGGGACAGGGCGGGGGAGACCCAGTACTTC
>TRBV7-9|.|TRBJ2-7|.
CASSLGAEEQYF
TGTGCCAGCAGCTTAGGGGCAGAGGAGCAGTACTTC
>TRBV5-4|.|TRBJ1-4|.
CASSTPVAGDEKLFF
TGTGCCAGCAGCACCCCCGTTGCAGGGGACGAAAAACTGTTTTTT
>TRBV12-3/TRBV12-4|.|TRBJ2-3|.
CGGGRDTQYF
TGTGGGGGGGGGCGAGATACGCAGTATTTT